Reported below is one T cell receptor (beta chain). There are many counts of this clonotype. Its antigen has not been determined. No qualities accompany the bases; no much larger clone lies one base away. The data belong to a study of molecular identifiers for immune sequencing clone quantification (dated by TCRdb to the late 2010s). With respect to the entire study: For a replicate experiment, RNA from roughly 20,000 or 100,000 naive CD8 T cells was divided into five aliquots, and four of the five aliquots were sequenced. This methods study benchmarked molecular-identifier clustering-based TCR repertoire sequencing (MIDCIRS) and TCR RNA copy counting, using CD8 T cells to do so. Beyond this particular receptor, the publication reports: The naive libraries included spiked-in Jurkat TCR RNA (about nine copies' worth), and this RNA is not part of the donor repertoire. Highly expanded clone sizes could be underestimated because identical TCR molecules may share a barcode. In CMV-specific effector cells, clones with more than 20 RNA copies contained over 99% of molecules, whereas in naive cells such clones contained under 1% of molecules. Spiked-in Jurkat TCR RNA equivalent to a single cell was reported to be detectable even among approximately 1.1 million naive CD8 T cells. When barcode sub-clustering was not used, chimeric consensus sequences inflated TCR diversity, with chimeras reaching as high as 47%. Modeling gave about 3.3 recovered TCR RNA copies per cell versus 7.5 to 10 by digital PCR, implying about 30% capture efficiency.

The library was prepared using PCR. The instrument given in TCRdb is NextSeq 500. Preparation of bulk TCR libraries followed a previously described approach, with the TCR primers listed in Table S5. The Qiagen AllPrep DNA/RNA kit was used to purify total RNA. Reads from multiple sequencing runs of the same library were pooled before analysis. The authors' pipeline ran thus. Only reads with exact TCR constant sequence were kept, trimmed to 150 nt, and grouped by their 12-nt molecular barcodes. Within each barcode group, reads were sub-clustered at a 15% Levenshtein threshold, and quality-weighted consensus sequences were built per RNA molecule. Non-functional sequences were removed, as were lower-count sequences one edit away from another. Based on a fit of two negative binomial distributions, barcode sub-clusters having less than 20% of the maximum read count were discarded. TCRdb reprocessing: public reads trimmed at Q25 with fastp, clones called with MiXCR, in-frame beta chains kept. Each CDR3 protein appears once, grouped with its most common genes and DNA. TCRdb assigned the V and J calls; the authors' analysis was not used. The sample contains some 590,000 distinct CDR3 sequences, roughly 27% of them found a single time. 0.6% to 0.9% of the sample is held by the ten biggest clonotypes.

For CDR1 and CDR2, the germline V gene lists SNHLY and FYNNEI. Its CDR3 holds 15 amino acids, cysteine through phenylalanine. Only the CDR3 DNA is retained, 45 bases long and in frame from the first base. At the junction V is shortened by 6 bases and J by 2 bases, with 16 bases in between. Naive CD8 T cell libraries were made from about 21,000 to 970,000 sorted cells using 10%, 30% or 50% of purified RNA. Naive CD8 T cells, defined as CD8+CD4-CCR7+CD45RA+, were FACS-sorted into RLT Plus buffer on a BD FACSAria II. Detection sensitivity was tested by spiking Jurkat RNA equal to ten TCR copies' worth into samples containing roughly 19,000-1,100,000 naive CD8 T cells. Enrichment of CD8 T cells was done with RosetteSep CD8+ T Cell Enrichment Cocktail plus Ficoll-Paque, and ACK red cell lysis came afterward.

Sequences were obtained from naive CD8+ T cells from blood, with Jurkat cell RNA spiked in. The cell subset or site tag for this specimen amounts to: FACS-sorted CD8+CD4-CCR7+CD45RA+ naive T cells. The sequence was collected from a human donor in good health. Some libraries in this study had Jurkat cell RNA spiked in. In this chain, TRBV2 is recombined with TRBJ1-1; the D segment could be TRBD1, given 6 matching bases. The DNA sequence follows: TGTGCCAGCAGGCTCCCGCAGGGGCTAAACACTGAAGCTTTCTTT. The encoded protein is CASRLPQGLNTEAFF. With the portions outside the CDR3 filled from the reference TRBV2 and TRBJ1-1 genes, the complete variable region becomes EPEVTQTPSHQVTQMGQEVILRCVPISNHLYFYWYRQILGQKVEFLVSFYNNEISEKSEIFDDQFSVERPDGSNFTLKIRSTKLEDSAMYFCASRLPQGLNTEAFFGQGTRLTVV.